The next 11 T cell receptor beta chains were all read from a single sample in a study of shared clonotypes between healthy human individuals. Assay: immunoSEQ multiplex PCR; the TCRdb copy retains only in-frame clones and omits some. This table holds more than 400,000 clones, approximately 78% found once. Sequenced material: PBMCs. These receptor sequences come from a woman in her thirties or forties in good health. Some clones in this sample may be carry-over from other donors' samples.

The CDR3 coding sequence is TGCGCCAGCAGAACCGGGACGGAAAATGGCTACACCTTC. This codes for CASRTGTENGYTF. J is TRBJ1-2 and V is TRBV5-1, with D tentatively TRBD1 (5 bases). V was cut by 5 bases and J by 6 bases, with 14 bases left in between. The CDR3 spans 13 residues. From germline, CDR1 is SGHRS and CDR2 YFSETQ.

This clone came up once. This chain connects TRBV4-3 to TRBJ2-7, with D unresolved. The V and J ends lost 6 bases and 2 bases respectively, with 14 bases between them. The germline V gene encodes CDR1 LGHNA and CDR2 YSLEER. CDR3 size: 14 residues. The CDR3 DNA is TGCGCCAGCAGTCTCGACATCGCAACCTACGAGCAGTACTTC. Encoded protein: CASSLDIATYEQYF.

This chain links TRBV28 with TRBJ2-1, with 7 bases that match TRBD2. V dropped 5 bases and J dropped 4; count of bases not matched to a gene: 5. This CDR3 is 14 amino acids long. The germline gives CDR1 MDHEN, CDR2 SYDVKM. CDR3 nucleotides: TGTGCCAGCAGTAGCGGGGTCGGATACAATGAGCAGTTCTTC. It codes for CASSSGVGYNEQFF.

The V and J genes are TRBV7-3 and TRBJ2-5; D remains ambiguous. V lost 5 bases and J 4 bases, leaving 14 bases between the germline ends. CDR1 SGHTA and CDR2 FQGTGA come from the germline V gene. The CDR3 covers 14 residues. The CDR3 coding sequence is TGTGCCAGCAGCCCAACCGGGCCTGGAGAGACCCAGTACTTC. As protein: CASSPTGPGETQYF.

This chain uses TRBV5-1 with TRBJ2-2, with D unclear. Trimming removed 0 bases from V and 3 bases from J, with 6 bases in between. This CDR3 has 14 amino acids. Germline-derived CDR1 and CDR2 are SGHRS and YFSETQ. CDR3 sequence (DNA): TGCGCCAGCAGCTTGGGGTTTGACACCGGGGAGCTGTTTTTT. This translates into CASSLGFDTGELFF.

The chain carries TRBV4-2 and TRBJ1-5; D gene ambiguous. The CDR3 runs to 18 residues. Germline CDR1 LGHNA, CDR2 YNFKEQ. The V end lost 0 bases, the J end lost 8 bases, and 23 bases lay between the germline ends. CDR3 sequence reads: CASSQDQGGSGWSKPQHF. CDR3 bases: TGTGCCAGCAGCCAAGATCAAGGCGGTAGTGGTTGGTCAAAGCCCCAGCATTTT.

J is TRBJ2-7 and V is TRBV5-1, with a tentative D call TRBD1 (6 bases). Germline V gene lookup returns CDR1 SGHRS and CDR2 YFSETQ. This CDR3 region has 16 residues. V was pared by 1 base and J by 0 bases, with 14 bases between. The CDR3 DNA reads TGCGCCAGCAGCTTGAACAGGGAGACCAGCTCCTACGAGCAGTACTTC. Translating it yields CASSLNRETSSYEQYF.

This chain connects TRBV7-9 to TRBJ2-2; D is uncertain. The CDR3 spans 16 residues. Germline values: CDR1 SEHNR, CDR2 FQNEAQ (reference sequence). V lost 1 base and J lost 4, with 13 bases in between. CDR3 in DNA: TGTGCCAGCAGCTTAGATAACGCGCTGGGCACCGGGGAGCTGTTTTTT. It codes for CASSLDNALGTGELFF.

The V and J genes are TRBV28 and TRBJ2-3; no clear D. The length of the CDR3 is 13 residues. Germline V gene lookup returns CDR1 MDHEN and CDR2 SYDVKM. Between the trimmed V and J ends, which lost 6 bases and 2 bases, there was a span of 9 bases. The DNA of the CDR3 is TGTGCCAGCAGGGCTAGGTACACAGATACGCAGTATTTT. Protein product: CASRARYTDTQYF.

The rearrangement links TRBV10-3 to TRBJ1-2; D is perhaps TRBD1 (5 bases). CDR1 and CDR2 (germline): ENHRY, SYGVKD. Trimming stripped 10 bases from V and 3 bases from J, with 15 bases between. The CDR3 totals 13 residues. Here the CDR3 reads CATEMDTHYGYTF. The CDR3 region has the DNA TGTGCCACCGAAATGGACACACACTATGGCTACACCTTC.

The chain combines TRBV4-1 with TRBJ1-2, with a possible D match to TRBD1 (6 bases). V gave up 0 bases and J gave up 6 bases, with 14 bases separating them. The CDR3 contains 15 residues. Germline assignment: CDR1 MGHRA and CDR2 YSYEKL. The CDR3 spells CASSQDDTGRHGYTF. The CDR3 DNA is TGCGCCAGCAGCCAAGATGATACAGGGCGACATGGCTACACCTTC.